A selection of T cell receptor beta chains follows, all from one sample in a study of T cells in tuberculosis. Sequencing used immunoSEQ multiplex PCR; TCRdb keeps in-frame clones, though not all of them. The table has around 45,000 clones, roughly 94% seen once. Specimen: PBMCs. These receptor sequences come from a donor under 30 with latent tuberculosis or without tuberculosis infection. Some clones in this sample may be carry-over from other donors' samples. Both conserved end residues are part of each CDR3. D genes are given only for firm matches. A clone size is listed for some rows: how often the clone was seen (once, few, many), or a class if it is expanded.

clone_size,d_call,v_call,j_call,cdr3_nt,cdr3_aa
.,.,TRBV4-1,TRBJ2-2,TGCGCCAGCAGCCAAGATATAGGGGCCACCGGGGAGCTGTTTTTT,CASSQDIGATGELFF
.,TRBD2,TRBV29-1,TRBJ2-1,TGCAGCGCCTTAGCGGGAACTAGTATCGATGAGCAGTTCTTC,CSALAGTSIDEQFF
.,.,TRBV7-2,TRBJ1-5,TGTGCCAGCAGCTTAAGGAGGGCCCCCAATCAGCCCCAGCATTTT,CASSLRRAPNQPQHF
.,.,TRBV29-1,TRBJ1-1,TGCAGCGTTGGGACACGGGGGATGAACACTGAAGCTTTCTTT,CSVGTRGMNTEAFF
once,.,TRBV4-2,TRBJ2-5,TGTGCCAGCAGCCAAGATCACAGTCGGGAGACCCAGTACTTC,CASSQDHSRETQYF
.,.,TRBV6-1,TRBJ2-5,TGTGCCAGCAGTCCCGGGGGTAGAGTGTTAGAGACCCAGTACTTC,CASSPGGRVLETQYF
.,.,TRBV4-2,TRBJ1-5,TGTGCCAGCAGCCCGTGGACAGTAAATAGCAATCAGCCCCAGCATTTT,CASSPWTVNSNQPQHF
.,.,TRBV4-1,TRBJ1-3,TGCGCCAGCAGCCAACCCGCGGGGGACGGGCGTGGAAACACCATATATTTT,CASSQPAGDGRGNTIYF
.,.,TRBV4-3,TRBJ1-1,TGCGCCAGCAGCCAGGCCATGAACACTGAAGCTTTCTTT,CASSQAMNTEAFF
.,.,TRBV7-9,TRBJ2-3,TGTGCCAGCAGCTTAACAGGGACCACAGATACGCAGTATTTT,CASSLTGTTDTQYF
.,TRBD1,TRBV6-1,TRBJ2-7,TGTGCCAGCAGTAACAGGGGAAGGTACGAGCAGTACTTC,CASSNRGRYEQYF
.,.,TRBV5-6,TRBJ2-1,TGTGCCAGCAGCTCATTCATGTATGAGCAGTTCTTC,CASSSFMYEQFF
few,.,TRBV2,TRBJ2-7,TGTGCCAGCGGTGTGAGCTCCTACGAGCAGTACTTC,CASGVSSYEQYF
.,.,TRBV15,TRBJ2-2,TGTGCCACCAGCAGTCGGAGGGAGACGAACACCGGGGAGCTGTTTTTT,CATSSRRETNTGELFF
.,.,TRBV7-2,TRBJ2-1,TGTGCCAGCAGTCTATCGGGGGGCCCGAGCTCCTACAATGAGCAGTTCTTC,CASSLSGGPSSYNEQFF
.,TRBD2,TRBV7-7,TRBJ2-7,TGTGCCAGCAGCCCTGGACTAGCGGGAGACGAGCAGTACTTC,CASSPGLAGDEQYF
.,TRBD2,TRBV13,TRBJ2-1,TGTGCCAGCAGCCCCCGACTAGCGCGCTACAATGAGCAGTTCTTC,CASSPRLARYNEQFF
few,.,TRBV5-1,TRBJ2-1,TGCGCCAGCAGCTTGGGGCACCTCAATGAGCAGTTCTTC,CASSLGHLNEQFF
.,.,TRBV6-6,TRBJ1-1,TGTGCCAGCAGCCTAGGATTGAACACTGAAGCTTTCTTT,CASSLGLNTEAFF
once,TRBD2,TRBV4-3,TRBJ2-7,TGCGCCAGCAGCCGCAGCGGGACTAGCGGAACCTACGAGCAGTACTTC,CASSRSGTSGTYEQYF
.,TRBD1,TRBV19,TRBJ1-5,TGTGCCAGTCGAATCGAGCAGGGGGCGGGTCAGCCCCAGCATTTT,CASRIEQGAGQPQHF
.,TRBD2,TRBV5-1,TRBJ2-5,TGCGCCAGCAGCTTGGGACTAGCGGGAGGGGGTCAAGAGACCCAGTACTTC,CASSLGLAGGGQETQYF
few,.,TRBV18,TRBJ1-5,TGTGCCACCCAACAGGATAGCAATCAGCCCCAGCATTTT,CATQQDSNQPQHF
.,.,TRBV4-3,TRBJ1-1,TGCGCCAGCAGCCAAGATTCTATGGTAAGGAACACTGAAGCTTTCTTT,CASSQDSMVRNTEAFF
.,TRBD1,TRBV5-1,TRBJ1-5,TGCGCCAGCAGCTTGGAAGGACAGGACAATCAGCCCCAGCATTTT,CASSLEGQDNQPQHF
.,.,TRBV9,TRBJ2-7,TGTGCCAGCAGTGATCCGGACAATTTCTACGAGCAGTACTTC,CASSDPDNFYEQYF
once,.,TRBV28,TRBJ1-5,TGTGCCAGCAGTTTCTCCCAGGACAATCAGCCCCAGCATTTT,CASSFSQDNQPQHF
.,TRBD1,TRBV7-2,TRBJ2-7,TGTGCCAGCAGCTCCACGGGACAGGGGTCCGAGCAGTACTTC,CASSSTGQGSEQYF
.,.,TRBV7-9,TRBJ2-6,TGTGCCAGCAGCTCCCGGGGTGGGGGCCCTGGGGCCAACGTCCTGACTTTC,CASSSRGGGPGANVLTF
.,.,TRBV27,TRBJ2-7,TGTGCCAGCAGGTCAGGGTCCTACGAGCAGTACTTC,CASRSGSYEQYF
.,TRBD2,TRBV5-4,TRBJ2-3,TGTGCCAGCAGACTAGCGGGAGGCACAGATACGCAGTATTTT,CASRLAGGTDTQYF
.,TRBD1,TRBV29-1,TRBJ1-1,TGCAGCGGGCGACAGGGAAACACTGAAGCTTTCTTT,CSGRQGNTEAFF
.,TRBD1,TRBV28,TRBJ1-2,TGTGCCAGCAGTTTATTCGGGAAGGGGGCCGGGGGCTACACCTTC,CASSLFGKGAGGYTF
.,.,TRBV11-2,TRBJ2-1,TGTGCCAGCGCAAACCCGGGACTCTCCTACAATGAGCAGTTCTTC,CASANPGLSYNEQFF
.,TRBD1,TRBV18,TRBJ2-5,TGTGCCAGCTCACCACTCCGGACAGGGGCGTTGGGGACCCAGTACTTC,CASSPLRTGALGTQYF
.,TRBD1,TRBV10-3,TRBJ1-5,TGTGCCATCAGTGCCGGGACAGGGGAGGATCAGCCCCAGCATTTT,CAISAGTGEDQPQHF
.,TRBD1,TRBV29-1,TRBJ1-1,TGCAGCGTGACGGGGACAGCTAACACTGAAGCTTTCTTT,CSVTGTANTEAFF
.,TRBD2,TRBV19,TRBJ2-7,TGTGCCAGTAGTATTACTAGCGGGAGGGCTGAGCAGTACTTC,CASSITSGRAEQYF
.,.,TRBV4-3,TRBJ1-2,TGCGCCAGCAGCCAAGCCACCTCAGGGTATGGCTACACCTTC,CASSQATSGYGYTF
.,TRBD1,TRBV9,TRBJ2-7,TGTGCCAGCAGCACGGGACAGCTCACCTACGAGCAGTACTTC,CASSTGQLTYEQYF
once,.,TRBV18,TRBJ1-4,TGTGCCAGCTCGGCGGAAATCGGGGATGAAAAACTGTTTTTT,CASSAEIGDEKLFF
.,TRBD1,TRBV11-2,TRBJ1-2,TGTGCCAGCAGGTCAGAATGGGACAGGGGGCCATCTGGCTACACCTTC,CASRSEWDRGPSGYTF
.,.,TRBV7-7,TRBJ2-3,TGTGCCAGCAGCTTAGAGTTGGCAGAAGCAGATACGCAGTATTTT,CASSLELAEADTQYF
.,.,TRBV7-6,TRBJ2-3,TGTGCCAGCAGCTTAGTAGCGGTCTACACAGATACGCAGTATTTT,CASSLVAVYTDTQYF
.,.,TRBV18,TRBJ2-7,TGTGCCAGCTCACCCGTACAGAATTACGAGCAGTACTTC,CASSPVQNYEQYF
once,.,TRBV11-2,TRBJ1-1,TGTGCCAGCAGCCTGGGCCCTTACCTTGAAGCTTTCTTT,CASSLGPYLEAFF
.,TRBD1,TRBV5-1,TRBJ1-2,TGCGCCAGCAGCTTGACAGGGGCCCCCTATGGCTACACCTTC,CASSLTGAPYGYTF
.,.,TRBV29-1,TRBJ2-3,TGCAGCGTTGCCGGTCTAGCCACAGATACGCAGTATTTT,CSVAGLATDTQYF
.,TRBD1,TRBV7-8,TRBJ2-7,TGTGCCAGCAGCTCCCGGGACAGGGGGCCCTACGAGCAGTACTTC,CASSSRDRGPYEQYF
.,.,TRBV4-3,TRBJ1-4,TGCGCCAGCAGCCCTGCTGCAGCAACTAATGAAAAACTGTTTTTT,CASSPAAATNEKLFF
.,TRBD2,TRBV19,TRBJ2-5,TGTGCCAGTAGCCCACGGACTAGCGGCAACCAACAAGAGACCCAGTACTTC,CASSPRTSGNQQETQYF